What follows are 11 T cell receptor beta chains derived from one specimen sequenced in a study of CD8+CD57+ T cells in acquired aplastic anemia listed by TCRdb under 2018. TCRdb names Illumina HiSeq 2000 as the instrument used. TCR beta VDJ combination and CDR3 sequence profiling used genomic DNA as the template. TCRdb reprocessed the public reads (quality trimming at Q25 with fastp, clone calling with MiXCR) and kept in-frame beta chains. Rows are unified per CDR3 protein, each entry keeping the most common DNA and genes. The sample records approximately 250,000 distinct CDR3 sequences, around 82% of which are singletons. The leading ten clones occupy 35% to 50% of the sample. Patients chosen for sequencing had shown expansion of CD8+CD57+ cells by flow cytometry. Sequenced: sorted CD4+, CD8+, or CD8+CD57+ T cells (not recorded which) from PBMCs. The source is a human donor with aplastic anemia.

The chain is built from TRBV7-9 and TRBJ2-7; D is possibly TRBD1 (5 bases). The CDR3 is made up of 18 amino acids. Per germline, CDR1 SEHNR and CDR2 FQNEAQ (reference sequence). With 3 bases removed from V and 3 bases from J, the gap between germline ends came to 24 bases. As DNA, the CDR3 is TGTGCCAGCAGCTTCCATCCACTTGGGGCAGCCCTTTACTACGAGCAGTACGTC. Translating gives CASSFHPLGAALYYEQYV.

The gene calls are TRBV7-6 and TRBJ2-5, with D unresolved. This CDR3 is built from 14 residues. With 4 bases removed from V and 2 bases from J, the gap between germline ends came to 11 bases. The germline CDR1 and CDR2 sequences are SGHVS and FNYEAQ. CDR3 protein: CASSYLERQETQYF. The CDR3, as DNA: TGTGCCAGCAGCTACTTGGAGCGACAAGAGACCCAGTACTTC.

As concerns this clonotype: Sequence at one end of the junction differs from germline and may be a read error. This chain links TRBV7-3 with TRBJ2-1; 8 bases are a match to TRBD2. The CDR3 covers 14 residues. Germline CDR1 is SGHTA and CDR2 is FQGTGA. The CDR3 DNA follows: TGCGCCAGCAGCTTGGATGCAGCGGGGGATACGCAGTATTTC. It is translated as CASSLDAAGDTQYF.

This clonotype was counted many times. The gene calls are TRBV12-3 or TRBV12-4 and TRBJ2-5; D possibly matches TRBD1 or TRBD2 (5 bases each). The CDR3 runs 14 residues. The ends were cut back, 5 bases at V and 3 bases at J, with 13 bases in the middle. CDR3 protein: CASSPGTEKETQYF. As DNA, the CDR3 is TGTGCCAGCAGTCCCGGGACCGAAAAAGAGACCCAGTACTTC.

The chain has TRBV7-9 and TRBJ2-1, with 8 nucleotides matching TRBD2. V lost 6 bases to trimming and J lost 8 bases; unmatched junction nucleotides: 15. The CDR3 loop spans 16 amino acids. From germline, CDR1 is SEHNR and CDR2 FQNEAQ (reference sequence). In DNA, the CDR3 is TGTGCCAGCAGGGTAGAAAGATGCGGGGGGAGCGATGAGCAGTTCTTC. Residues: CASRVERCGGSDEQFF.

Written as DNA, the CDR3 is TGTGCCACCAGCAATGGGGGGATCCATGAGCAGTTCTTC. Encoded protein: CATSNGGIHEQFF. V gene TRBV15 combines with J gene TRBJ2-1; D may be TRBD2 (6 bases). The CDR3 extends over 13 amino acids. Trimming left V 4 bases short and J 8 bases short, with 12 bases between. Per the germline V gene, CDR1 is LNHNV and CDR2 is YYDKDF (reference sequence).

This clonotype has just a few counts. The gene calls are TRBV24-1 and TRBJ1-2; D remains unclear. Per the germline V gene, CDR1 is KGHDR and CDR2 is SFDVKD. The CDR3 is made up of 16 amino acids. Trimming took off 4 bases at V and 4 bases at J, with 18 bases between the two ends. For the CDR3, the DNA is TGTGCCACCAGTGAGCTAGGGCCAGCTCCAATCTATGGCTACACCTTC. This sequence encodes CATSELGPAPIYGYTF.

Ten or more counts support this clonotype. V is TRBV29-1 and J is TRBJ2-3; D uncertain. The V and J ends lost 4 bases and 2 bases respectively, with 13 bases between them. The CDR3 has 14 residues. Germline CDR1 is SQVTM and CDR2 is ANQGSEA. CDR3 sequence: CSVVQNGYTDTQYF. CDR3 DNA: TGCAGCGTTGTTCAGAACGGGTACACAGATACGCAGTATTTT.

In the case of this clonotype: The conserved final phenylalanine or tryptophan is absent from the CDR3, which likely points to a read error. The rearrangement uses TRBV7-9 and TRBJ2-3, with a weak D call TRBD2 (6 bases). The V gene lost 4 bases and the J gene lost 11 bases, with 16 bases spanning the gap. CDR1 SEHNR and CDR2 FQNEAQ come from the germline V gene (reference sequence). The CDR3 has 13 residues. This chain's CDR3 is CASSYEGTGRQYL. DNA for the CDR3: TGTGCCAGCAGCTACGAAGGAACCGGGAGGCAGTATTTG.

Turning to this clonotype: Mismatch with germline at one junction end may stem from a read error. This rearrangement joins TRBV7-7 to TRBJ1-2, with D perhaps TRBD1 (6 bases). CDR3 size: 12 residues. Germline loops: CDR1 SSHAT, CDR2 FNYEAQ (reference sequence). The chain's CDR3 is CAVLGGADGQNF. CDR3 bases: TGTGCCGTTCTTGGGGGGGCGGATGGCCAGAACTTC.

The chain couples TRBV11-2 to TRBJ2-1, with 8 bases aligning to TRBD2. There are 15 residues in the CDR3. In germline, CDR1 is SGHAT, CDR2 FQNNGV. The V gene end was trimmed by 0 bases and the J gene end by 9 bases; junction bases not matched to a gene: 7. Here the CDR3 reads CASSLEGAGAFEQFF. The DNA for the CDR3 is TGTGCCAGCAGCTTAGAAGGAGCGGGGGCATTTGAGCAGTTCTTC.